This T cell receptor beta chain was identified in a study of cytomegalovirus exposure and HLA in healthy donors. Germline V gene lookup returns CDR1 SGHTA and CDR2 FQGNSA. Trimming removed 3 bases from V and 0 bases from J, with 6 bases in between. CDR3 size: 13 residues. The PCR ran on 60 Vbeta and 13 Jbeta primers. Produced via immunoSEQ multiplex PCR; TCRdb's table is partial and in-frame only. The data hold 100,000 to 150,000 clones, with roughly three quarters observed a single time. In regard to this clone: The same CDR3 is also encoded by other DNA sequences in this sample.

The sample comprised PBMCs. The sequence derives from a man between 18 and 29 years old in good health and CMV-seronegative. The chain carries TRBV7-2 and TRBJ2-7; D uncertain. CDR3 protein: CASSFGGSYEQYF. CDR3 nucleotides: TGTGCCAGCAGCTTTGGCGGCTCCTACGAGCAGTACTTC.